This T cell receptor beta chain originates from a study of OX40 agonist ivuxolimab in advanced cancers. Study overall: Mean age around 60 years, range roughly 23 to 79; roughly 82% male.

The table came from immunoSEQ multiplex PCR; TCRdb's copy has only in-frame clones and leaves some out. The data show about 59,000 clones, approximately 87% seen once. Germline lookup yields CDR1 LNHDA and CDR2 SQIVND (reference sequence). Trimming cost V 3 bases and J 2 bases, with 9 bases left between them. The CDR3 is 14 residues long. Autoimmune disease history or systemic immunosuppression led to patients being barred. Cycle 7 day 1, cycle 4 day 1, and baseline were the timepoints at which blood was sampled. Sequencing used CD4+ or CD8+ T cells sorted from blood, obtained in a trial of the OX40 agonist ivuxolimab. This chain joins TRBV19 and TRBJ2-3; D might be TRBD2 (5 bases). The clonotype originates from an adult with an advanced solid tumor such as melanoma, head and neck, liver or kidney cancer. The CDR3 bases are TGTGCCAGTAGTATTGGGAGATCCACAGATACGCAGTATTTT. Translation gives CASSIGRSTDTQYF.